Described below is a single TCR beta chain sequence and its context. Its specificity is unknown. The source material, RNA transcripts, was used to amplify TCR beta CDR3 regions. A first-round RT-PCR of the TCR CDR3 used the HTBI primer set. TCRdb itself ran the multiplex PCR reads through MiXCR, one entry per CDR3 protein. The repertoire has 690,000 or so distinct CDR3 sequences, approximately 18% of them found once; the top ten carry 16%. This sample is part of a study of T cells in Graves' hyperthyroidism and ophthalmopathy. Study-wide points: In the blood, most expanded thyroid clonotypes above 0.001 appeared as well.

Lactation, pregnancy, other autoimmune disease or uncontrolled infection excluded patients. Clinical symptoms, serum thyroxine, TRAb, thyroid ultrasound and orbital computed tomography informed diagnoses. Blood sampling occurred at first hyperthyroidism diagnosis, ahead of any ophthalmopathy symptoms. This CDR3 has 14 residues. Germline assignment: CDR1 SNHLY and CDR2 FYNNEI. V shed 3 bases and J shed 10 bases, with 13 bases lying between them. Material: blood. V gene TRBV2 combines with J gene TRBJ1-6, with a possible D match to TRBD1 (5 bases). The TCR comes from a woman in her 50s with Graves' hyperthyroidism that later progressed to Graves' ophthalmopathy. The CDR3 reads CASSDVGPTSPLHF. CDR3 DNA sequence: TGTGCCAGCAGTGATGTGGGACCGACCTCACCCCTCCACTTT.